These 28 T cell receptor beta chains share one sample of origin, sequenced in a study of CD8 T cells in Susac syndrome. RNA, at about 0.45 to 1 ug, was reverse transcribed with random hexamers. TCRdb redid the calling of the immunoSEQ multiplex PCR reads with MiXCR, one entry per CDR3 protein. This sample carries over 95,000 distinct CDR3 sequences, 92% of them seen once, and the ten largest clones take approximately 0.12%. Input material: CD8+ T cells from PBMCs. These receptors all come from a human donor in good health.

The rearrangement uses TRBV7-3 and TRBJ2-3; D gene ambiguous. The germline V gene encodes CDR1 SGHTA and CDR2 FQGTGA. V lost 3 bases, J lost 6 bases, and 7 bases lay in between. CDR3 length: 12 amino acids. The CDR3 DNA sequence: TGTGCCAGCAGCTTTCCCATGGATACGCAGTATTTT. Its translation is CASSFPMDTQYF.

The CDR3 loop is CASSPDRVQPQHF. DNA for the CDR3: TGTGCCAGCAGTCCGGACAGGGTTCAGCCCCAGCATTTT. The rearrangement joins TRBV7-2 to TRBJ1-5, with 8 bases fitting TRBD1. The CDR3 is 13 residues long. Germline values: CDR1 SGHTA, CDR2 FQGNSA. The ends lost 6 bases at V and 6 bases at J; junction bases unmatched: 4.

This chain links TRBV29-1 with TRBJ1-2; 7 nucleotides match TRBD1. Trimming cost V 7 bases and J 0 bases; bases outside gene matches: 2. Germline V gene sequence: CDR1 SQVTM, CDR2 ANQGSEA. The CDR3 loop spans 12 amino acids. The DNA of the CDR3 is TGCAGCGCAGGGACAGCTAACTATGGCTACACCTTC. This encodes CSAGTANYGYTF.

This chain uses TRBV7-9 with TRBJ1-3; no firm D call. In germline, CDR1 is SEHNR, CDR2 FQNEAQ (reference sequence). The CDR3 has 16 residues. V was shortened by 2 bases and J by 0 bases, with 11 bases between the two germline ends. CDR3 in DNA: TGTGCCAGCAGCTTAATAAAGGCATACTCTGGAAACACCATATATTTT. Its translation is CASSLIKAYSGNTIYF.

The V gene is TRBV6-6, the J gene TRBJ1-1; D is ambiguous. V was shortened by 5 bases and J by 6 bases, with 7 bases between the two germline ends. Looked up from germline, CDR1 is MNHNY and CDR2 is SVGAGI (reference sequence). The CDR3 runs to 11 residues. The CDR3 sequence: CASSPIPEAFF. The CDR3 DNA sequence: TGTGCCAGCAGTCCGATTCCTGAAGCTTTCTTT.

The chain recombines TRBV14 with TRBJ1-1; D remains unclear. V dropped 2 bases and J dropped 1 base, with 14 bases sitting between them. The CDR3 covers 16 residues. The germline V gene has CDR1 SGHDN and CDR2 FVKESK. The CDR3 spells CASSQYRQISNTEAFF. Here the CDR3 DNA reads TGTGCCAGCAGCCAATATCGGCAGATTTCGAACACTGAAGCTTTCTTT.

The rearrangement joins TRBV7-2 to TRBJ1-5, with D tentatively TRBD1 (6 bases). The V and J ends lost 3 bases and 0 bases respectively, with 18 bases between them. The CDR3 consists of 18 residues. Germline V gene lookup returns CDR1 SGHTA and CDR2 FQGNSA. The CDR3 spells CASSFGSGTSLSNQPQHF. CDR3 sequence (DNA): TGTGCCAGCAGCTTTGGGTCGGGGACAAGCCTTAGCAATCAGCCCCAGCATTTT.

The DNA of the CDR3 is TGCGCCAGCAGCTTGCCGGGCGGGAGGAAATTTCAAGAGACCCAGTACTTC. Translating gives CASSLPGGRKFQETQYF. The chain combines TRBV5-1 with TRBJ2-5; 8 nucleotides align to TRBD2. Trimming cost V 1 base and J 2 bases; bases outside gene matches: 10. This CDR3 comprises 17 residues. The germline CDR1 and CDR2 sequences are SGHRS and YFSETQ.

This sequence joins TRBV6-5 and TRBJ1-1; 8 bases agree with TRBD1. The trim removed 2 bases at V and 0 bases at J, leaving 5 bases unmatched. The V gene's germline CDR1 is MNHEY and CDR2 SVGAGI. The length of the CDR3 is 16 residues. The chain's CDR3 is CASSYDRGPMNTEAFF. CDR3 DNA: TGTGCCAGCAGTTACGACAGGGGACCCATGAACACTGAAGCTTTCTTT.

The V call is TRBV12-3 or TRBV12-4, the J call TRBJ1-5, with 7 bases that match TRBD1. The CDR3 length is 13 residues. V shed 6 bases, J shed 1 base, and the junction held 0 bases outside the gene matches. DNA for the CDR3: TGTGCCAGCAGGGGACAGAGCAATCAGCCCCAGCATTTT. Protein: CASRGQSNQPQHF.

This chain joins TRBV29-1 and TRBJ2-3; D is perhaps TRBD2 (5 bases). The CDR3 spans 13 residues. V dropped 5 bases and J dropped 8 bases, with 17 bases sitting between them. CDR1 SQVTM and CDR2 ANQGSEA come from the germline V gene. CDR3 in amino acids: CSVPPRGDSTQYF. The CDR3 nucleotides read TGCAGCGTTCCTCCCCGGGGAGATTCTACGCAGTATTTT.

V is TRBV12-3 or TRBV12-4 and J is TRBJ1-5; D call uncertain. This CDR3 has 14 amino acids. Between the trimmed V and J ends, which lost 3 bases and 7 bases, there was a span of 13 bases. The CDR3 sequence is CASSFRLFSQPQHF. DNA of the CDR3: TGTGCCAGCAGTTTCCGACTTTTCAGCCAGCCCCAGCATTTT.

The J gene is TRBJ2-5, the V gene TRBV15; perhaps D is TRBD1 or TRBD2 (5 bases each). V lost 5 bases, J lost 5 bases, and 18 bases lay in between. This CDR3 spans 15 amino acids. The germline V gene encodes CDR1 LNHNV and CDR2 YYDKDF (reference sequence). The CDR3 DNA is TGTGCCACCAGCCACCGGGACCCCGGTCGGGAGACCCAGTACTTC. Translating it yields CATSHRDPGRETQYF.

The sample holds one count of this clonotype. J is TRBJ2-5 and V is TRBV6-6, with D tentatively TRBD1 (5 bases). This CDR3 region has 15 residues. The V end was cut by 0 bases, the J end by 4 bases, with 12 bases between. Germline CDR1 reads MNHNY; CDR2 reads SVGAGI (reference sequence). The chain's CDR3 is CASSYSQGYGETQYF. DNA for the CDR3: TGTGCCAGCAGTTACTCTCAGGGATACGGAGAGACCCAGTACTTC.

The chain links TRBV12-3 or TRBV12-4 to TRBJ2-1; D is uncertain. This CDR3 contains 12 residues. The V end lost 6 bases, the J end lost 10 bases, and 13 bases lay between the germline ends. The CDR3 here is CASSPTQWEQFF. As DNA, the CDR3 is TGTGCCAGCAGCCCTACCCAATGGGAGCAGTTCTTC.

This clonotype was observed a single time. This sequence joins TRBV11-1 and TRBJ2-7; 7 nucleotides line up with TRBD1. The CDR3 covers 14 residues. The ends lost 3 bases at V and 6 bases at J; junction bases unmatched: 8. Germline CDR1 SGHAT, CDR2 FQDESV (reference sequence). The CDR3 sequence: CASSLFQGEGEQYF. In DNA, the CDR3 is TGTGCCAGCAGCTTGTTCCAGGGGGAAGGCGAGCAGTACTTC.

The chain combines TRBV6-5 with TRBJ2-1; D may be TRBD2 (6 bases). CDR1 is MNHEY, CDR2 SVGAGI, per germline. This CDR3 spans 17 amino acids. V shed 2 bases and J shed 4 bases, with 18 bases lying between them. CDR3 sequence: CASSYRDFNGLYNEQFF. Here the CDR3 DNA reads TGTGCCAGCAGTTACCGGGACTTTAATGGACTTTACAATGAGCAGTTCTTC.

The rearrangement uses TRBV29-1 and TRBJ2-7; D is undetermined. Germline CDR1 is SQVTM and CDR2 is ANQGSEA. Trimming took 4 bases from V and 7 from J, leaving 8 bases between them. The CDR3 totals 10 residues. CDR3 loop: CSVGREEQYF. CDR3 DNA: TGCAGCGTTGGTCGCGAAGAGCAGTACTTC.

This chain joins TRBV2 and TRBJ1-1, with D perhaps matching TRBD1 (5 bases). The CDR3 runs to 13 residues. Germline values: CDR1 SNHLY, CDR2 FYNNEI. The germline V and J ends were trimmed by 7 bases and 1 base, with 10 bases remaining between them. CDR3: CASTIGQNTEAFF. DNA of the CDR3: TGTGCCAGCACCATAGGACAGAACACTGAAGCTTTCTTT.

The J gene is TRBJ1-1, the V gene TRBV7-2; D gene ambiguous. CDR1 and CDR2 from the germline V gene are SGHTA and FQGNSA. CDR3 length equals 14 residues. Trimming shortened V by 3 bases and J by 4 bases, and 12 bases separated the two germline ends. The CDR3 region has the DNA TGTGCCAGCAGCTTTGAAGGGTCCGGCACTGAAGCTTTCTTT. Its translation: CASSFEGSGTEAFF.

The chain uses TRBV27 and TRBJ1-2; 9 bases are a match to TRBD1. Germline V CDR1 and CDR2: MNHEY, SMNVEV (reference sequence). This CDR3 has 15 amino acids. The V and J ends lost 8 bases and 3 bases, in that order; junction bases with no gene match: 10. The CDR3 sequence is CASCPIQGADYGYTF. The CDR3 nucleotides read TGTGCCAGCTGTCCTATACAGGGGGCTGACTATGGCTACACCTTC.

V gene TRBV5-1 combines with J gene TRBJ1-1; D is uncertain. Germline values: CDR1 SGHRS, CDR2 YFSETQ. Trimming shortened V by 4 bases and J by 4 bases, and 20 bases separated the two germline ends. CDR3 length: 16 residues. CDR3 DNA sequence: TGCGCCAGCAGCACTGACCGGGATTTAAGGTCCACTGAAGCTTTCTTT. Protein: CASSTDRDLRSTEAFF.

The chain joins TRBV29-1 to TRBJ2-1, with D maybe TRBD2 (6 bases). The V gene's germline CDR1 is SQVTM and CDR2 ANQGSEA. The CDR3 consists of 15 residues. With 6 bases removed from V and 3 bases from J, the gap between germline ends came to 18 bases. Here the CDR3 DNA reads TGCAGCGTAAATCCGGGGGAGTCCTACTACAATGAGCAGTTCTTC. Its protein is CSVNPGESYYNEQFF.

The chain recombines TRBV2 with TRBJ2-1; no clear D. Germline loops: CDR1 SNHLY, CDR2 FYNNEI. This CDR3 has 13 residues. The V end lost 6 bases, the J end lost 4 bases, and 10 bases lay between the germline ends. The CDR3 is CASSKPNYNEQFF. In DNA, the CDR3 is TGTGCCAGCAGCAAGCCGAATTACAATGAGCAGTTCTTC. The full variable domain, completed using reference TRBV2 and TRBJ2-1, is EPEVTQTPSHQVTQMGQEVILRCVPISNHLYFYWYRQILGQKVEFLVSFYNNEISEKSEIFDDQFSVERPDGSNFTLKIRSTKLEDSAMYFCASSKPNYNEQFFGPGTRLTVL.

This rearrangement joins TRBV12-3 or TRBV12-4 to TRBJ1-1; the match to TRBD1 covers 9 bases. V lost 5 bases and J lost 6; bases outside the gene matches: 1. This CDR3 is built from 12 residues. The CDR3 sequence: CASSRQGAEAFF. The CDR3 bases are TGTGCCAGCAGTAGACAGGGGGCTGAAGCTTTCTTT.

The chain couples TRBV7-9 to TRBJ2-7; the match to TRBD2 covers 12 bases. This CDR3 is built from 18 residues. Germline loops: CDR1 SEHNR, CDR2 FQNEAQ (reference sequence). V lost 5 bases to trimming and J lost 3 bases; unmatched junction nucleotides: 14. The CDR3 nucleotides are TGTGCCAGCAGCCAAGGGCCGACTAGCGGGGGCCCCAACTACGAGCAGTACTTC. Translation: CASSQGPTSGGPNYEQYF. The entire variable domain, with the rest obtained from reference TRBV7-9 and TRBJ2-7, is as follows: DTGVSQNPRHKITKRGQNVTFRCDPISEHNRLYWYRQTLGQGPEFLTYFQNEAQLEKSRLLSDRFSAERPKGSFSTLEIQRTEQGDSAMYLCASSQGPTSGGPNYEQYFGPGTRLTVT.

The chain recombines TRBV10-3 with TRBJ2-6, with 10 bases identical to TRBD1. V dropped 6 bases and J dropped 2; count of bases not matched to a gene: 10. Germline assignment: CDR1 ENHRY and CDR2 SYGVKD. CDR3 size: 18 residues. CDR3 protein: CAIRGDRGSPPGANVLTF. In DNA form, the CDR3 reads TGTGCCATCAGGGGGGACAGGGGAAGCCCCCCTGGGGCCAACGTCCTGACTTTC.

This chain connects TRBV7-2 to TRBJ1-1; unclear D gene. Trimming removed 6 bases from V and 0 bases from J, with 14 bases in between. Germline V CDR1 and CDR2: SGHTA, FQGNSA. The CDR3 contains 15 residues. CDR3 bases: TGTGCCAGCAGTACTCAAGGCAGTCTGAACACTGAAGCTTTCTTT. It yields the protein CASSTQGSLNTEAFF.